The 11 T cell receptor beta chains listed next were all sequenced from one sample in a study of blood T cell repertoires in COVID-19. Assay: immunoSEQ multiplex PCR; the TCRdb copy retains only in-frame clones and omits some. The data contain 15,000 to 20,000 clones, 81% of them singletons. Sample: peripheral blood. These receptors came from a man between 40 and 49 years old with active or convalescent COVID-19.

This rearrangement joins TRBV5-1 to TRBJ1-2; no definite D call. There are 13 residues in the CDR3. V was clipped by 3 bases and J by 5 bases, with 11 bases between them. Germline V gene data show CDR1 as SGHRS and CDR2 as YFSETQ. The CDR3 nucleotides are TGCGCCAGCAGCTCTGACCCGGGATATGGCTACACCTTC. It encodes CASSSDPGYGYTF.

This clone is medium-sized (0.01 to 0.1%) in the sample. J is TRBJ2-7 and V is TRBV24-1; D is unclear. V lost 4 bases and J 2 bases, leaving 11 bases between the germline ends. Germline V gene lookup returns CDR1 KGHDR and CDR2 SFDVKD. CDR3 length: 14 residues. CDR3 nucleotides: TGTGCCACCAGTGACTTAACAGAGACCTACGAGCAGTACTTC. Its protein product is CATSDLTETYEQYF.

This clone was counted only a few times. The V gene is TRBV4-2, the J gene TRBJ2-7, with unresolved D. There are 15 residues in the CDR3. Germline CDR1 and CDR2: LGHNA and YNFKEQ. V was shortened by 5 bases and J by 3 bases, with 17 bases between the two germline ends. In nucleotides, the CDR3 is TGTGCCAGCAGCGCCCAGCCGACAACTCGCTACGAGCAGTACTTC. Translated, it gives CASSAQPTTRYEQYF.

This clone was seen more than once but under ten times. The chain joins TRBV3-1 (or the pseudogene TRBV3-2) to TRBJ1-5, with unresolved D. V dropped 1 base and J dropped 11 bases, with 6 bases sitting between them. The germline V gene has CDR1 LGHDT and CDR2 YNNKEL (reference sequence). CDR3 length: 11 residues. CDR3 in DNA: TGTGCCAGCAGCCAAGGAGAATCCCAGCATTTT. It encodes CASSQGESQHF.

The chain uses TRBV2 and TRBJ2-7; TRBD2 might be the D (5 bases). The germline V gene encodes CDR1 SNHLY and CDR2 FYNNEI. The V end was cut by 3 bases, the J end by 2 bases, with 14 bases between. This CDR3 comprises 15 residues. The chain's CDR3 is CASSEGSRGTYEQYF. CDR3 coding DNA: TGTGCCAGCAGTGAGGGCAGTAGAGGGACCTACGAGCAGTACTTC. Full variable domain (outside the CDR3, taken from reference TRBV2 and TRBJ2-7): EPEVTQTPSHQVTQMGQEVILRCVPISNHLYFYWYRQILGQKVEFLVSFYNNEISEKSEIFDDQFSVERPDGSNFTLKIRSTKLEDSAMYFCASSEGSRGTYEQYFGPGTRLTVT.

This clone appeared a few times. Relative to the germline gene, one junction end is altered; a read error may explain this. The chain links TRBV7-2 to TRBJ2-7, with a possible D match to TRBD2 (6 bases). This CDR3 contains 15 residues. CDR1 is SGHTA, CDR2 FQGNSA, per germline. CDR3: CASSVALGSSYEQYF. In DNA, the CDR3 is TGTGCCAGCAGCGTAGCCCTCGGGAGCTCCTACGAGCAGTACTTC. The full variable domain, its missing parts supplied by reference TRBV7-2 and TRBJ2-7, is GAGVSQSPSNKVTEKGKDVELRCDPISGHTALYWYRQSLGQGLEFLIYFQGNSAPDKSGLPSDRFSAERTGGSVSTLTIQRTQQEDSAVYLCASSVALGSSYEQYFGPGTRLTVT.

The CDR3 DNA follows: TGCGCCAGCAAGACGGCAGGGGGCACTGAAGCTTTCTTT. Amino acids: CASKTAGGTEAFF. The genes are TRBV4-1 and TRBJ1-1; 7 bases align to TRBD1. This CDR3 is 13 amino acids long. Germline CDR1 MGHRA, CDR2 YSYEKL. V shed 7 bases and J 4 bases; nucleotides not matched to a gene: 6.

The chain combines TRBV10-1 with TRBJ2-3; 10 nucleotides line up with TRBD2. Germline V gives CDR1 WNHNN, CDR2 SYGVQD (reference sequence). The CDR3 totals 17 residues. V gave up 3 bases and J gave up 4 bases; unmatched junction bases: 10. In nucleotides, the CDR3 is TGCGCCAGCAGTGATTGGACTAGCGGTTCCAGCGCAGATACGCAGTATTTT. As protein: CASSDWTSGSSADTQYF.

In this sample, this clone turned up a few times. This chain joins TRBV5-1 and TRBJ1-1; D is unresolved. Germline CDR1 reads SGHRS; CDR2 reads YFSETQ. The V gene lost 2 bases and the J gene lost 2 bases, with 13 bases spanning the gap. This CDR3 contains 15 residues. The CDR3 DNA sequence: TGCGCCAGCAGCTTCCTTACCACTGGTAACACTGAAGCTTTCTTT. Protein: CASSFLTTGNTEAFF.

This chain joins TRBV7-9 and TRBJ1-1; possibly TRBD1 for D (6 bases). The V end lost 5 bases, the J end lost 6 bases, and 13 bases lay between the germline ends. The CDR3 sequence is 13 residues long. Germline loops: CDR1 SEHNR, CDR2 FQNEAQ (reference sequence). The CDR3 bases are TGTGCCAGCAGCCCACAGGGCGTCCCTGAAGCTTTCTTT. Translated: CASSPQGVPEAFF.

This chain joins TRBV9 and TRBJ2-1, with D tentatively TRBD2 (7 bases). This CDR3 spans 15 amino acids. Germline V gene data show CDR1 as SGDLS and CDR2 as YYNGEE. V lost 3 bases and J 0 bases, leaving 10 bases between the germline ends. In nucleotides, the CDR3 is TGTGCCAGCAGCGAGGCGGGGGCCTCCTACAATGAGCAGTTCTTC. Protein product: CASSEAGASYNEQFF.